The next 6 T cell receptor beta chains were all read from a single sample in a study of blood T cell repertoires in COVID-19. Repertoires were generated with immunoSEQ multiplex PCR, while TCRdb's copy carries only in-frame clones and drops some. The sample has roughly 80,000 clones, approximately 90% seen once. The sample was peripheral blood. All receptors come from a woman aged 80 or over with acute or convalescent COVID-19.

This chain uses TRBV9 with TRBJ2-1, with D possibly matching TRBD1 (6 bases). Germline CDR1 reads SGDLS; CDR2 reads YYNGEE. V was clipped by 0 bases and J by 7 bases, with 14 bases between them. This CDR3 region has 15 residues. The CDR3 DNA follows: TGTGCCAGCAGCGTAGATTGGGGGCAAGTAAATGAGCAGTTCTTC. This encodes CASSVDWGQVNEQFF.

The chain is built from TRBV4-3 and TRBJ2-2, with D tentatively TRBD2 (6 bases). This CDR3 contains 15 residues. Germline CDR1 LGHNA, CDR2 YSLEER. V shed 0 bases and J shed 6 bases, with 11 bases lying between them. CDR3 residues: CASSQDRGFSGELFF. For the CDR3, the DNA is TGCGCCAGCAGCCAAGATCGGGGGTTCTCCGGGGAGCTGTTTTTT.

The sample holds one count of this clone. The rearrangement uses TRBV2 and TRBJ2-2, with 8 bases lining up with TRBD2. The CDR3 has 15 residues. The V gene end was trimmed by 6 bases and the J gene end by 3 bases; junction bases not matched to a gene: 6. Per germline, CDR1 SNHLY and CDR2 FYNNEI. The CDR3 region has the DNA TGTGCCAGCAGCTCCGGGACTAGAGACACCGGGGAGCTGTTTTTT. Translated, it gives CASSSGTRDTGELFF.

The chain couples TRBV29-1 to TRBJ1-2; D ambiguous. Germline assignment: CDR1 SQVTM and CDR2 ANQGSEA. V was pared by 7 bases and J by 8 bases, with 14 bases between. The CDR3 is 11 amino acids. The CDR3 DNA sequence: TGCAGCGCCCAGCGGGCGGGCGGCTACACCTTC. This translates into CSAQRAGGYTF.

The V and J genes are TRBV11-2 and TRBJ1-6; tentative D call: TRBD1 (5 bases). The V end was cut by 5 bases, the J end by 7 bases, with 12 bases between. From germline, CDR1 is SGHAT and CDR2 FQNNGV. The CDR3 runs to 14 residues. The CDR3 protein is CASSHGRTNSPLHF. The CDR3 DNA reads TGTGCCAGCAGCCACGGACGGACAAATTCACCCCTCCACTTT.

The J gene is TRBJ2-3, the V gene TRBV19, with D possibly TRBD1 on 5 matching bases. Looked up from germline, CDR1 is LNHDA and CDR2 is SQIVND (reference sequence). The CDR3 is 15 amino acids. Trimming left V 6 bases short and J 0 bases short, with 13 bases between. Written as DNA, the CDR3 is TGTGCCAGTAGAAAGACAGACTCTAGCACAGATACGCAGTATTTT. It yields the protein CASRKTDSSTDTQYF.